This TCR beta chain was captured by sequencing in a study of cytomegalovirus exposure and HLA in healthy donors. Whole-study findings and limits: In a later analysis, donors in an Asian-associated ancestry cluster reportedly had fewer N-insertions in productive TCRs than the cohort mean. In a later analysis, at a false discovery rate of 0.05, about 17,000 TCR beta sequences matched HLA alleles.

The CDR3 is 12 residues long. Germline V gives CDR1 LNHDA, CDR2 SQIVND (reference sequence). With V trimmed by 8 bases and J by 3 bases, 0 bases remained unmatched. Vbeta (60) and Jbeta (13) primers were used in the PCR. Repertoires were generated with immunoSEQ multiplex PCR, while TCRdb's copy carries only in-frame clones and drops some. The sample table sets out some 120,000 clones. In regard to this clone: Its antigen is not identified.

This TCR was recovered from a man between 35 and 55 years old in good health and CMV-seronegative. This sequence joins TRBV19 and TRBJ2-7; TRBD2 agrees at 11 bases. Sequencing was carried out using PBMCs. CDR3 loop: CASGTSGYEQYF. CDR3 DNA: TGTGCCAGTGGGACTAGCGGCTACGAGCAGTACTTC.